The present T cell receptor beta chain was sequenced within a study of PD-L1 blockade in urothelial cancer. Overall study: Patients' atezolizumab regimen, 1,200 mg intravenously every 3 weeks, began in the mid-2010s.

With 7 bases clipped from V and 5 bases from J, the junction kept 9 bases outside the gene matches. The germline CDR1 and CDR2 sequences are SGHRS and YFSETQ. The CDR3 has 15 amino acids. Time point meaning: pretreatment peripheral blood. Spiking each PCR with synthetic TCR analog templates was performed. Profiled with immunoSEQ multiplex PCR; TCRdb holds only in-frame clones, not every one. This table has roughly 130,000 clones, around 85% appearing once. Findings and caveats of the study: Durable-benefit patients had greater expansion of tumor-associated blood clones at 3 weeks.

This clone was picked up a small number of times. The antigen is unknown. The sample in question was PBMCs, obtained around atezolizumab (anti-PD-L1) treatment. The receptor's source is a man aged 50-59 years with urothelial cancer. The V gene is TRBV5-1, the J gene TRBJ2-1; 10 bases match TRBD1. The CDR3 DNA reads TGCGCCAGCTACCTGGACAGGGGGGTCCACAATGAGCAGTTCTTC. Encoded protein: CASYLDRGVHNEQFF.